The subject of this entry is one T cell receptor (beta chain). Some clones are missing from TCRdb's copy, which holds only in-frame ones; the method was immunoSEQ multiplex PCR. Of 700,000 or so clones in the sample, 70% to 90% were seen once. These data belong to a study of shared T cell receptors in the human thymus. With 7 bases clipped from V and 7 bases from J, the junction kept 12 bases outside the gene matches. Germline loops: CDR1 MDHEN, CDR2 SYDVKM. CDR3 length equals 15 residues. These data were also reused for a study on human thymus T cells. That work adds: Those donating were healthy Finnish infants in corrective surgery for congenital heart defects. The study used thymus tissue resected during corrective heart surgery. Within thymic and blood repertoires, V and J gene usage appeared to be biased.

Sequencing was done on a sample of thymocytes. The chain recombines TRBV28 with TRBJ2-1; 8 bases agree with TRBD1. The clonotype comes from a girl under three years old with a congenital heart defect. As DNA, the CDR3 is TGTGCCAGCATAACACCTCGGACAGGGCCGAATGAGCAGTTCTTC. It translates to CASITPRTGPNEQFF.